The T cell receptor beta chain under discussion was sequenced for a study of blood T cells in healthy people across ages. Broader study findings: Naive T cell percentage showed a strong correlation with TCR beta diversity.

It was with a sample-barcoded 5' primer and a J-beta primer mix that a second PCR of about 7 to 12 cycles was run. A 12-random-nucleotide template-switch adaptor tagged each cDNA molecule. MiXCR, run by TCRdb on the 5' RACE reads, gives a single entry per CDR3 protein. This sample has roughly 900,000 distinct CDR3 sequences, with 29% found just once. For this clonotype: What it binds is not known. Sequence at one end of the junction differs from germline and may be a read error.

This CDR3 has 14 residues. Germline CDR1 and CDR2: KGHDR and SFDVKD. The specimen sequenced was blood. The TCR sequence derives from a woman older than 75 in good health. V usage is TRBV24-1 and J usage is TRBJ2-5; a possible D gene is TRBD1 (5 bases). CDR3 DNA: TGTGCCACCAGTGACTCTCGACAGAAAGAGACCCGGTACTTC. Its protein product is CATSDSRQKETRYF.